These T cell receptor beta chains were read from a single sample in a study of T cell changes during pregnancy in multiple sclerosis. Generated by immunoSEQ multiplex PCR, the TCRdb table keeps only in-frame clones and is missing some. The table shows 36,000 or so clones, with about 92% occurring only once. The source material was PBMCs (not recorded whether the cells were cultured). These receptors originate from a female donor with multiple sclerosis, enrolled in a pregnancy study. CDR3s include the opening cysteine and the closing phenylalanine or tryptophan. The D gene is left open where the match is weak. Clone size, where shown, is once, few, many, or a class for clones that have expanded.

j_gene: TRBJ2-1
d_gene: .
abundance: .
v_gene: TRBV6-4
CDR3nt: TGTGCCAGCAGTGGAACGCAGGAAAGTTACAATGAGCAGTTCTTC
CDR3aa: CASSGTQESYNEQFF

j_gene: TRBJ1-2
d_gene: TRBD1
abundance: .
v_gene: TRBV28
CDR3nt: TGTGCCAGCATAGGAACAGGGGACCCCAATGGCTACACCTTC
CDR3aa: CASIGTGDPNGYTF

j_gene: TRBJ1-2
d_gene: TRBD1
abundance: once
v_gene: TRBV28
CDR3nt: TGTGCCAGCAGTCCACAGGGGCGTCGGGGTCTGGGCTACACCTTC
CDR3aa: CASSPQGRRGLGYTF

j_gene: TRBJ2-7
d_gene: TRBD1
abundance: .
v_gene: TRBV5-6
CDR3nt: TGTGCCAGCAGCACGGGACAGTCCTACGAGCAGTACTTC
CDR3aa: CASSTGQSYEQYF

j_gene: TRBJ2-1
d_gene: TRBD2
abundance: .
v_gene: TRBV10-3
CDR3nt: TGTGCCATCAGTGAGTCGACTAGCGGGCACTACAATGAGCAGTTCTTC
CDR3aa: CAISESTSGHYNEQFF

j_gene: TRBJ2-5
d_gene: .
abundance: once
v_gene: TRBV18
CDR3nt: TGTGCCAGCTCACCTCGGGGCTCGGAGACCCAGTACTTC
CDR3aa: CASSPRGSETQYF

j_gene: TRBJ2-1
d_gene: TRBD2
abundance: .
v_gene: TRBV11-2
CDR3nt: TGTGCCAGCAGGCGGGGGGAGGGCACACTCAATGAGCAGTTCTTC
CDR3aa: CASRRGEGTLNEQFF

j_gene: TRBJ1-1
d_gene: .
abundance: .
v_gene: TRBV4-1
CDR3nt: TGCGCCAGCAGCCAACAGGGTCTCCACACTGAAGCTTTCTTT
CDR3aa: CASSQQGLHTEAFF

j_gene: TRBJ1-2
d_gene: .
abundance: .
v_gene: TRBV6-5
CDR3nt: TGTGCCAGCAGTTACTCGGTAGGAGCTAACTATGGCTACACCTTC
CDR3aa: CASSYSVGANYGYTF

j_gene: TRBJ2-1
d_gene: TRBD2
abundance: .
v_gene: TRBV10-1
CDR3nt: TGCGCCAGCAGCGAGACGATAGCGGGAGATAACTATGAGCAGTTCTTC
CDR3aa: CASSETIAGDNYEQFF

j_gene: TRBJ2-7
d_gene: TRBD2
abundance: .
v_gene: TRBV9
CDR3nt: TGTGCCAGCAGCGACCCGGGGGGAAGGGGCGAGCAGTACTTC
CDR3aa: CASSDPGGRGEQYF

j_gene: TRBJ2-1
d_gene: TRBD2
abundance: .
v_gene: TRBV27
CDR3nt: TGTGCCAGCAGCCGTACACTAGCGGGAGGCTACAATGAGCAGTTCTTC
CDR3aa: CASSRTLAGGYNEQFF

j_gene: TRBJ1-4
d_gene: .
abundance: once
v_gene: TRBV28
CDR3nt: TGTGCCAGCAGTTTGGGACGGGATAATGAAAAACTGTTTTTT
CDR3aa: CASSLGRDNEKLFF

j_gene: TRBJ1-1
d_gene: .
abundance: .
v_gene: TRBV5-1
CDR3nt: TGCGCCAGCAGCTGGGGGGAGGGTAGCACTGAAGCTTTCTTT
CDR3aa: CASSWGEGSTEAFF

j_gene: TRBJ2-3
d_gene: .
abundance: .
v_gene: TRBV11-3
CDR3nt: TGTGCCAGCAGCTTATGGGGAGCAGATACGCAGTATTTT
CDR3aa: CASSLWGADTQYF

j_gene: TRBJ2-5
d_gene: .
abundance: .
v_gene: TRBV19
CDR3nt: TGTGCCAATTTCCAGGGAGAAGAGACCCAGTACTTC
CDR3aa: CANFQGEETQYF

j_gene: TRBJ2-1
d_gene: .
abundance: .
v_gene: TRBV2
CDR3nt: TGTGCCAGCGAAACTAGGCGCAATGAGCAGTTCTTC
CDR3aa: CASETRRNEQFF

j_gene: TRBJ1-1
d_gene: .
abundance: .
v_gene: TRBV18
CDR3nt: TGTGCCAGCTCACAGGGTAGGGGAACTGAAGCTTTCTTT
CDR3aa: CASSQGRGTEAFF

j_gene: TRBJ2-1
d_gene: .
abundance: .
v_gene: TRBV18
CDR3nt: TGTGCCAGCTCACCTAGGGGCCAACCCTACAATGAGCAGTTCTTC
CDR3aa: CASSPRGQPYNEQFF

j_gene: TRBJ2-1
d_gene: TRBD2
abundance: .
v_gene: TRBV10-3
CDR3nt: TGTGCCATCAGCGAAAGCGGGAGCTCCTACAATGAGCAGTTCTTC
CDR3aa: CAISESGSSYNEQFF

j_gene: TRBJ1-2
d_gene: .
abundance: .
v_gene: TRBV25-1
CDR3nt: TGTGCCAGCAGTGGGGGGGGCTCCTCGACAGCTAACTATGGCTACACCTTC
CDR3aa: CASSGGGSSTANYGYTF

j_gene: TRBJ2-7
d_gene: .
abundance: .
v_gene: TRBV6-1
CDR3nt: TGTGCCAGCAGGGAGCGAGGGGGTAGCTACGAGCAGTACTTC
CDR3aa: CASRERGGSYEQYF

j_gene: TRBJ2-4
d_gene: .
abundance: once
v_gene: TRBV6-1
CDR3nt: TGTGCCAGCAATCCGGACACGATAGCCAAAAACATTCAGTACTTC
CDR3aa: CASNPDTIAKNIQYF

j_gene: TRBJ1-5
d_gene: .
abundance: .
v_gene: TRBV7-9
CDR3nt: TGTGCCAGCAGCGTCACGGGACACTTTAGCAATCAGCCCCAGCATTTT
CDR3aa: CASSVTGHFSNQPQHF

j_gene: TRBJ1-2
d_gene: TRBD1
abundance: .
v_gene: TRBV6-5
CDR3nt: TGTGCCAGCAGTGAGCAGGGGGCTAACGGCTACACCTTC
CDR3aa: CASSEQGANGYTF

j_gene: TRBJ2-7
d_gene: .
abundance: once
v_gene: TRBV7-3
CDR3nt: TGTGCCAGCAGCTCTGAAGCCGGAACAGGTTGGCACGAATCCTACGAGCAGTACTTC
CDR3aa: CASSSEAGTGWHESYEQYF

j_gene: TRBJ2-3
d_gene: TRBD2
abundance: .
v_gene: TRBV11-2
CDR3nt: TGTGCCAGCAGCTTATGGGGGGGAATCGGCACAGATACGCAGTATTTT
CDR3aa: CASSLWGGIGTDTQYF

j_gene: TRBJ2-7
d_gene: TRBD1
abundance: once
v_gene: TRBV19
CDR3nt: TGTGCCAGTAGTCCCGACAGGGCCCACACCTACGAGCAGTACTTC
CDR3aa: CASSPDRAHTYEQYF

j_gene: TRBJ1-1
d_gene: .
abundance: once
v_gene: TRBV5-1
CDR3nt: TGCGCCAGCCGGGTCGGGCTTTCTTCGGCTGAAGCTTTCTTT
CDR3aa: CASRVGLSSAEAFF

j_gene: TRBJ1-5
d_gene: .
abundance: .
v_gene: TRBV7-9
CDR3nt: TGTGCCAGCAGCGGCAGGGGTTTTGGTAGCAATCAGCCCCAGCATTTT
CDR3aa: CASSGRGFGSNQPQHF

j_gene: TRBJ2-7
d_gene: .
abundance: .
v_gene: TRBV7-7
CDR3nt: TGTGCCAGCAGCCCGTCGAGGGGGGCCCACGAGCAGTACTTC
CDR3aa: CASSPSRGAHEQYF

j_gene: TRBJ1-2
d_gene: .
abundance: .
v_gene: TRBV19
CDR3nt: TGTGCCAGTTGGGACGGAAGATATGGCTACACCTTC
CDR3aa: CASWDGRYGYTF

j_gene: TRBJ2-2
d_gene: .
abundance: .
v_gene: TRBV6-4
CDR3nt: TGTGCCAGCAGAGCCGTGTGGGACACCGGGGAGCTGTTTTTT
CDR3aa: CASRAVWDTGELFF

j_gene: TRBJ1-6
d_gene: .
abundance: .
v_gene: TRBV7-6
CDR3nt: TGTGCCAGCAGCTTAGAGGGGGATTCACCCCTCCACTTT
CDR3aa: CASSLEGDSPLHF

j_gene: TRBJ1-1
d_gene: .
abundance: .
v_gene: TRBV20-1
CDR3nt: TGCAGACCCACACAGAACACTGAAGCTTTCTTT
CDR3aa: CRPTQNTEAFF

j_gene: TRBJ2-7
d_gene: TRBD2
abundance: .
v_gene: TRBV5-4
CDR3nt: TGTGCCAGCAGCCCCGGCGGTATAGCGGGGAACTACGAGCAGTACTTC
CDR3aa: CASSPGGIAGNYEQYF

j_gene: TRBJ2-5
d_gene: .
abundance: .
v_gene: TRBV10-3
CDR3nt: TGTGCCATCAGTGCGGCGTCAGGGGCGGAGACCCAGTACTTC
CDR3aa: CAISAASGAETQYF

j_gene: TRBJ2-1
d_gene: .
abundance: .
v_gene: TRBV6-5
CDR3nt: TGTGCCAGCAGCCTTGTGGACTGGGCTGAGCAGTTCTTC
CDR3aa: CASSLVDWAEQFF